A single sample gave rise to the 3 T cell receptor beta chains below, sequenced in a study of T cell repertoires in cytomegalovirus infection. TCRdb re-derived calls from the reads in MiXCR, one entry per CDR3 protein. There are hundreds of thousands of distinct CDR3 sequences in the sample; 22% occur only once, and about 18% lies in the top ten. The sequenced sample consisted of CD8+ T cells from PBMCs. The receptors were gathered from a human donor in good health (CMV status not recorded). Some clones in this sample may be carry-over from other donors' samples.

CDR3 sequence reads: CASSPGGHYNEQFF. The CDR3 nucleotides read TGTGCCAGCAGCCCCGGGGGGCACTACAATGAGCAGTTCTTC. The rearrangement links TRBV7-2 to TRBJ2-1; TRBD2 might be the D (7 bases). This CDR3 comprises 14 residues. Germline values: CDR1 SGHTA, CDR2 FQGNSA. The germline V and J ends were trimmed by 5 bases and 3 bases, with 11 bases remaining between them.

The rearrangement links TRBV4-1 to TRBJ1-2; D remains unclear. The CDR3 sequence is 15 residues long. Germline V gene lookup returns CDR1 MGHRA and CDR2 YSYEKL. Trimming left V 4 bases short and J 8 bases short, with 20 bases between. CDR3 nucleotides: TGCGCCAGCAGCCTAGACTCAGGCGGAGGCTTGGGCTACACCTTC. The encoded protein is CASSLDSGGGLGYTF.

As to this clonotype: At one of its ends the junction is not consistent with the germline gene, which may arise from a read error. The gene calls are TRBV28 and TRBJ2-3; D possibly corresponds to TRBD1 (5 bases). Germline values: CDR1 MDHEN, CDR2 SYDVKM. The CDR3 has 17 residues. As DNA, the CDR3 is TGTGCCAGCAGTTCTTCCCAGGACAACCTAAGCACACATACGCAGTATTTT. It yields the protein CASSSSQDNLSTHTQYF.